Each of the 2 T cell receptor beta chains below was sequenced from the same sample in a study of blood T cell repertoires in COVID-19. Generated by immunoSEQ multiplex PCR, the TCRdb table keeps only in-frame clones and is missing some. The sample contains 45,000 to 60,000 clones, around 93% of which appear only once. The material sequenced was peripheral blood. These receptors were collected from a man aged 50-59 years with acute or convalescent COVID-19.

In this sample, this clone turned up once. The chain carries TRBV3-1 (or the pseudogene TRBV3-2) and TRBJ2-7; 8 nucleotides agree with TRBD1. Trimming cost V 0 bases and J 0 bases; bases outside gene matches: 4. Germline V gene sequence: CDR1 LGHDT, CDR2 YNNKEL (reference sequence). The CDR3 covers 16 residues. CDR3 region: CASSQESGGSSYEQYF. The CDR3 region has the DNA TGTGCCAGCAGCCAAGAATCAGGGGGCTCCTCCTACGAGCAGTACTTC.

This clone was detected once. CDR3 in DNA: TGTGCCAGTAGTCCGGAGGGCTTCTCCTACGAGCAGTACTTC. Its translation is CASSPEGFSYEQYF. The V call is TRBV19, the J call TRBJ2-7, with D perhaps TRBD2 (6 bases). CDR1 and CDR2 (germline): LNHDA, SQIVND (reference sequence). The V gene lost 5 bases and the J gene lost 0 bases, with 11 bases spanning the gap. This CDR3 is built from 14 residues.